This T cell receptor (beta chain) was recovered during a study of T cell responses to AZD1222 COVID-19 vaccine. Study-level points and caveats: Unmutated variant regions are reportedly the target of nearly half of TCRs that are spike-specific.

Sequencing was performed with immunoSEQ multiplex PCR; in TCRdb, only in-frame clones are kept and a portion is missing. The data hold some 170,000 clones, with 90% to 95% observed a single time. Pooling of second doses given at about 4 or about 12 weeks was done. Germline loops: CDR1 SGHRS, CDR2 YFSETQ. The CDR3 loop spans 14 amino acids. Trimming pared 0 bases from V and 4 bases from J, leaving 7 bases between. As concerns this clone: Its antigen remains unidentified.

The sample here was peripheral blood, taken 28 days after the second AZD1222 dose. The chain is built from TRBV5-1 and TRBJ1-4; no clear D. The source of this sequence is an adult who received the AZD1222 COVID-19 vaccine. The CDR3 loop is CASSLASVNEKLFF. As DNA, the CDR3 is TGCGCCAGCAGCTTGGCGTCAGTTAATGAAAAACTGTTTTTT.